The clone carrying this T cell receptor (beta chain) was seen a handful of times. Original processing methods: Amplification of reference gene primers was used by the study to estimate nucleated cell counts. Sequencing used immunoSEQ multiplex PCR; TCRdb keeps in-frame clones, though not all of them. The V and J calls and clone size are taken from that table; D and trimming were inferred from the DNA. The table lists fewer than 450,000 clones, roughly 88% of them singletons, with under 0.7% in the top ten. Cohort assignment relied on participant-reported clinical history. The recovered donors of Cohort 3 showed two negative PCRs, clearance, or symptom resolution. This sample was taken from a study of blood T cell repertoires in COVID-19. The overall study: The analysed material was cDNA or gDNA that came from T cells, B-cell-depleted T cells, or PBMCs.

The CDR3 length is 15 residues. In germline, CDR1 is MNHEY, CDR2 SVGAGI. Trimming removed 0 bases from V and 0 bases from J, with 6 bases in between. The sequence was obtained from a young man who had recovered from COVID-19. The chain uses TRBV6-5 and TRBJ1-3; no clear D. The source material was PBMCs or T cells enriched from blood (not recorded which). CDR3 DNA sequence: TGTGCCAGCAGTTACTCCCCAGGCTCTGGAAACACCATATATTTT. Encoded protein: CASSYSPGSGNTIYF.